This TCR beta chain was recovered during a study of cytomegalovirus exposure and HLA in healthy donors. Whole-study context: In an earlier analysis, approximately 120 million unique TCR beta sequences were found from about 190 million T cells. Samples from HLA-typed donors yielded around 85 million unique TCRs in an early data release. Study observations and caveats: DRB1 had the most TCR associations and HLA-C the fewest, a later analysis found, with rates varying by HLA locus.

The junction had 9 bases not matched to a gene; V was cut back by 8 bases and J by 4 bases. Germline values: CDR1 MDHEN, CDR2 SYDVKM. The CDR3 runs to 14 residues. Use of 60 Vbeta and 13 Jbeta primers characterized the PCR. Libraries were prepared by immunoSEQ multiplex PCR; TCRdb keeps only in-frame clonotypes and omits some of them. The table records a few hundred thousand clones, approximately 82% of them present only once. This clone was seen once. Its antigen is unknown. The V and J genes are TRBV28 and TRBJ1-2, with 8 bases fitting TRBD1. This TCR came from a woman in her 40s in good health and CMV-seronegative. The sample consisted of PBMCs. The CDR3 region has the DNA TGTGCCAGCGCCTCCGGGACAGGCAGCTATGGCTACACCTTC. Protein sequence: CASASGTGSYGYTF.